This is a list of T cell receptor beta chains from one sample in a study of shared clonotypes between healthy human individuals. TCRdb keeps only in-frame clones here, not all; method: immunoSEQ multiplex PCR. The profile shows about 1.5 million clones, 95% to 99% of them singletons. Source material: naive CD4+ T cells sorted from blood. The receptors originated from a man aged 30 to 45 in good health. Each CDR3 is given with its conserved first and last residue. Each record gives: V gene, clone size, J gene, D gene, CDR3 protein, CDR3 DNA. D genes are given only for firm matches. Rows may omit the clone size; those that give it use once, few, many or a size class.

V: TRBV5-1; size: once; J: TRBJ2-7; D: .; CDR3: CASSLDPAGIAYEQYF; DNA: TGCGCCAGCAGCTTGGACCCGGCGGGCATCGCCTACGAGCAGTACTTC
V: TRBV7-9; size: .; J: TRBJ2-5; D: .; CDR3: CASSLGPEDFYQETQYF; DNA: TGTGCCAGCAGCTTAGGACCCGAGGACTTTTACCAAGAGACCCAGTACTTC
V: TRBV2; size: .; J: TRBJ2-1; D: .; CDR3: CASSGGGEQFF; DNA: TGTGCCAGCAGCGGGGGAGGTGAGCAGTTCTTC
V: TRBV7-9; size: .; J: TRBJ2-5; D: .; CDR3: CASSLHGLGQETQYF; DNA: TGTGCCAGCAGCTTACACGGGCTGGGGCAAGAGACCCAGTACTTC
V: TRBV19; size: .; J: TRBJ2-3; D: .; CDR3: CASSSRFSGEARTDTQYF; DNA: TGTGCCAGTAGTTCCCGATTTTCGGGGGAGGCCCGGACAGATACGCAGTATTTT
V: TRBV5-6; size: .; J: TRBJ2-5; D: TRBD2; CDR3: CASSLIAGGDQETQYF; DNA: TGTGCCAGCAGCTTGATAGCGGGAGGCGATCAAGAGACCCAGTACTTC
V: TRBV5-6; size: .; J: TRBJ1-3; D: .; CDR3: CASSLVGASGNTIYF; DNA: TGTGCCAGCAGCTTGGTAGGCGCCTCTGGAAACACCATATATTTT
V: TRBV7-3; size: .; J: TRBJ2-3; D: TRBD2; CDR3: CASSLTATSGTKTDTQYF; DNA: TGTGCCAGCAGCTTAACCGCGACTAGCGGGACCAAAACAGATACGCAGTATTTT
V: TRBV2; size: .; J: TRBJ2-7; D: .; CDR3: CASSELAYEQYF; DNA: TGTGCCAGCAGTGAATTAGCATACGAGCAGTACTTC
V: TRBV7-2; size: .; J: TRBJ2-5; D: .; CDR3: CASSLYSGRDSTQYF; DNA: TGTGCCAGCAGCTTATACTCCGGCAGAGATAGCACCCAGTACTTC
V: TRBV28; size: .; J: TRBJ1-2; D: .; CDR3: CASSFPHSFYGYTF; DNA: TGTGCCAGCAGTTTTCCTCACAGTTTCTATGGCTACACCTTC
V: TRBV19; size: .; J: TRBJ2-7; D: TRBD1; CDR3: CASSITSDRGLYEQYF; DNA: TGTGCCAGTAGTATCACCTCGGACAGGGGATTGTACGAGCAGTACTTC
V: TRBV7-9; size: .; J: TRBJ2-3; D: .; CDR3: CASSLEGGLSTDTQYF; DNA: TGTGCCAGCAGCTTAGAGGGGGGTCTCAGCACAGATACGCAGTATTTT
V: TRBV7-6; size: .; J: TRBJ2-5; D: TRBD2; CDR3: CASSLRALAETQYF; DNA: TGTGCCAGCAGCTTACGAGCACTAGCGGAGACCCAGTACTTC
V: TRBV11-2; size: .; J: TRBJ1-1; D: .; CDR3: CASQTERALNTEAFF; DNA: TGTGCCAGCCAAACCGAGCGGGCCCTGAACACTGAAGCTTTCTTT
V: TRBV7-9; size: .; J: TRBJ1-2; D: .; CDR3: CASRTDGANYGYTF; DNA: TGTGCCAGCAGGACGGACGGAGCTAACTATGGCTACACCTTC
V: TRBV19; size: .; J: TRBJ1-2; D: .; CDR3: CASSMGREANYGYTF; DNA: TGTGCCAGTAGTATGGGCAGGGAAGCTAACTATGGCTACACCTTC
V: TRBV15; size: .; J: TRBJ1-4; D: .; CDR3: CATSRVSVEKLFF; DNA: TGTGCCACCAGCAGAGTGTCTGTTGAAAAACTGTTTTTT
V: TRBV12-5; size: .; J: TRBJ2-1; D: .; CDR3: CASGRNRDSITGNEQFF; DNA: TGTGCTAGTGGTCGCAACCGGGACTCCATAACGGGGAATGAGCAGTTCTTC
V: TRBV10-1; size: .; J: TRBJ2-5; D: TRBD1; CDR3: CASSAGQGAWETQYF; DNA: TGCGCCAGCAGTGCAGGACAGGGGGCATGGGAGACCCAGTACTTC
V: TRBV11-2; size: .; J: TRBJ2-7; D: .; CDR3: CASSRDSTYEQYF; DNA: TGTGCCAGCAGCCGGGACTCCACCTACGAGCAGTACTTC
V: TRBV28; size: once; J: TRBJ2-3; D: TRBD1; CDR3: CASSSPGQGGDTQYF; DNA: TGTGCCAGCAGTTCCCCGGGACAGGGTGGGGATACGCAGTATTTT
V: TRBV11-3; size: .; J: TRBJ2-2; D: .; CDR3: CASSFDGTGELFF; DNA: TGTGCCAGCAGCTTTGATGGCACCGGGGAGCTGTTTTTT
V: TRBV19; size: .; J: TRBJ2-7; D: TRBD2; CDR3: CASSIVPAGGPYEQYF; DNA: TGTGCCAGTAGTATAGTACCAGCGGGAGGGCCCTACGAGCAGTACTTC
V: TRBV27; size: once; J: TRBJ2-1; D: .; CDR3: CASSEWGAYNEQFF; DNA: TGTGCCAGCAGTGAATGGGGCGCCTACAATGAGCAGTTCTTC
V: TRBV14; size: .; J: TRBJ2-5; D: .; CDR3: CASSRRQPLQETQYF; DNA: TGTGCCAGCAGCCGCAGACAGCCGCTACAAGAGACCCAGTACTTC
V: TRBV21-1; size: .; J: TRBJ1-5; D: .; CDR3: CASRIRGGNSNQPQHF; DNA: TGTGCCAGCAGGATCCGTGGGGGAAATAGCAATCAGCCCCAGCATTTT
V: TRBV30; size: .; J: TRBJ2-7; D: .; CDR3: CAWSVREFNEQYF; DNA: TGTGCCTGGAGTGTTAGGGAATTCAACGAGCAGTACTTC
V: TRBV10-3; size: .; J: TRBJ2-7; D: TRBD2; CDR3: CAISGLAGGPSYEQYF; DNA: TGTGCCATCAGTGGACTAGCGGGAGGGCCGTCCTACGAGCAGTACTTC
V: TRBV7-2; size: .; J: TRBJ2-3; D: .; CDR3: CASSQVNTQYF; DNA: TGTGCCAGCAGCCAAGTCAATACGCAGTATTTT
V: TRBV18; size: .; J: TRBJ2-1; D: .; CDR3: CASSHGIASSSYNEQFF; DNA: TGTGCCAGCTCACACGGGATAGCGTCGAGCTCCTACAATGAGCAGTTCTTC
V: TRBV9; size: .; J: TRBJ2-5; D: TRBD2; CDR3: CASSVGLAGVEETQYF; DNA: TGTGCCAGCAGCGTAGGTCTAGCGGGAGTGGAGGAGACCCAGTACTTC
V: TRBV5-5; size: .; J: TRBJ1-3; D: .; CDR3: CASSIAPAGSGNTIYF; DNA: TGTGCCAGCAGCATCGCGCCGGCGGGCTCTGGAAACACCATATATTTT
V: TRBV27; size: .; J: TRBJ2-3; D: .; CDR3: CASSFGTTDTQYF; DNA: TGTGCCAGCAGTTTTGGCACCACAGATACGCAGTATTTT
V: TRBV18; size: .; J: TRBJ1-5; D: .; CDR3: CASSHTVNSNQPQHF; DNA: TGTGCCAGCTCACATACAGTGAATAGCAATCAGCCCCAGCATTTT
V: TRBV15; size: .; J: TRBJ1-1; D: .; CDR3: CATSRGPTEAFF; DNA: TGTGCCACCAGCAGAGGTCCCACTGAAGCTTTCTTT
V: TRBV5-4; size: .; J: TRBJ1-2; D: .; CDR3: CASSLSPALGYTF; DNA: TGTGCCAGCAGCTTGTCCCCCGCCCTTGGCTACACCTTC
V: TRBV5-1; size: .; J: TRBJ2-2; D: .; CDR3: CATRNTNTGELFF; DNA: TGCGCCACTAGAAACACGAACACCGGGGAGCTGTTTTTT
V: TRBV27; size: .; J: TRBJ2-1; D: .; CDR3: CASSLLSSGSYNEQFF; DNA: TGTGCCAGCAGTCTCCTCAGCTCTGGCTCCTACAATGAGCAGTTCTTC
V: TRBV9; size: .; J: TRBJ2-5; D: .; CDR3: CASSVGVDGETQYF; DNA: TGTGCCAGCAGCGTAGGGGTAGACGGAGAGACCCAGTACTTC
V: TRBV5-1; size: .; J: TRBJ2-3; D: TRBD1; CDR3: CASSFISGTGGTDTQYF; DNA: TGCGCCAGCAGCTTCATCTCGGGGACAGGGGGCACAGATACGCAGTATTTT
V: TRBV7-2; size: .; J: TRBJ2-7; D: TRBD2; CDR3: CASSLQLSSGGNVISEQYF; DNA: TGTGCCAGCAGCTTACAACTTAGTAGCGGGGGTAATGTTATAAGCGAGCAGTACTTC
V: TRBV5-4; size: .; J: TRBJ1-3; D: TRBD1; CDR3: CASSLGGTGTSGNTIYF; DNA: TGTGCCAGCAGCTTGGGCGGGACAGGAACCTCTGGAAACACCATATATTTT
V: TRBV5-4; size: .; J: TRBJ2-1; D: .; CDR3: CASSLAHNSYNEQFF; DNA: TGTGCCAGCAGCTTGGCTCATAACTCCTACAATGAGCAGTTCTTC
V: TRBV2; size: .; J: TRBJ1-5; D: .; CDR3: CASSDRGGRQPQHF; DNA: TGTGCCAGCAGTGATCGTGGGGGCCGTCAGCCCCAGCATTTT
V: TRBV7-9; size: .; J: TRBJ2-7; D: TRBD1; CDR3: CASSPGLRDRGSYEQYF; DNA: TGTGCCAGCAGCCCCGGTCTTAGGGACAGGGGTTCCTACGAGCAGTACTTC
V: TRBV30; size: .; J: TRBJ2-2; D: .; CDR3: CAWRRDSGELFF; DNA: TGTGCCTGGAGGAGGGATTCCGGGGAGCTGTTTTTT
V: TRBV5-4; size: .; J: TRBJ2-1; D: TRBD2; CDR3: CASTLAGGEYNEQFF; DNA: TGTGCCAGCACTCTAGCGGGAGGAGAATACAATGAGCAGTTCTTC
V: TRBV7-3; size: .; J: TRBJ2-6; D: .; CDR3: CASSLSSGDPMKALLSGANVLTF; DNA: TGTGCCAGCAGCTTAAGTTCAGGGGACCCGATGAAAGCATTGCTCTCTGGGGCCAACGTCCTGACTTTC
V: TRBV11-1; size: .; J: TRBJ2-4; D: TRBD1; CDR3: CASSLDRGLGIQYF; DNA: TGTGCCAGCAGCTTAGACAGGGGGCTTGGCATTCAGTACTTC
V: TRBV6-1; size: .; J: TRBJ2-1; D: .; CDR3: CASSGLARSYNEQFF; DNA: TGTGCCAGCAGCGGTCTAGCGAGGTCCTACAATGAGCAGTTCTTC
V: TRBV5-3; size: .; J: TRBJ2-5; D: .; CDR3: CARTPSVFGRETQYF; DNA: TGTGCCAGAACGCCTTCAGTTTTTGGGCGAGAGACCCAGTACTTC
V: TRBV6-5; size: .; J: TRBJ2-3; D: .; CDR3: CASSYTPSGQPRPQYF; DNA: TGTGCCAGCAGTTACACTCCCAGCGGGCAGCCACGGCCGCAGTATTTT